Detailed here is one T cell receptor (beta chain). The data originate from a study of technical replicates of blood from four donors. This table comes from immunoSEQ multiplex PCR, and its TCRdb copy is limited to in-frame clones, with some not included. The sample consists of about 83,000 clones, approximately 92% of them appearing once. Germline V gene data show CDR1 as SEHNR and CDR2 as FQNEAQ (reference sequence). This CDR3 spans 16 amino acids. J lost 6 bases, V lost 1 base, and 8 bases had no gene match. The clonotype was recovered from a human donor in good health. J is TRBJ2-1 and V is TRBV7-9; 8 bases map to TRBD2. Sequencing used T cells isolated from PBMCs. Here the CDR3 DNA reads TGTGCCAGCAGCTTAGATTCGGGACTAGACTTCAATGAGCAGTTCTTC. Protein: CASSLDSGLDFNEQFF.